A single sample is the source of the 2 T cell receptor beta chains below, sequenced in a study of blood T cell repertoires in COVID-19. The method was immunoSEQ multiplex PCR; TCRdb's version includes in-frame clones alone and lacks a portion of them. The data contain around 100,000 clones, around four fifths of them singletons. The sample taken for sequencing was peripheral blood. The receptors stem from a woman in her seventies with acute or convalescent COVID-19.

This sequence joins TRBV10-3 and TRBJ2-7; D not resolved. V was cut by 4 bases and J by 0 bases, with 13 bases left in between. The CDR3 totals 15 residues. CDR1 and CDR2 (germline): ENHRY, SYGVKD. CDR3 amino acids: CAISADTSNSYEQYF. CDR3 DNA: TGTGCCATCAGTGCTGACACCTCTAACTCCTACGAGCAGTACTTC.

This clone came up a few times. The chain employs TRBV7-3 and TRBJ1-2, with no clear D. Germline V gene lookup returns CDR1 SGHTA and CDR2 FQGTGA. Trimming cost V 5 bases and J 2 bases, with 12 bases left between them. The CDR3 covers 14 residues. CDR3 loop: CASSQASLNYGYTF. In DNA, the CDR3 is TGTGCCAGCAGCCAGGCATCTCTCAACTATGGCTACACCTTC.